This T cell receptor beta chain derives from a study of beta chain features in type 1 diabetes. The study reverse transcribed the entire isolated RNA, so it sequenced expressed TCRB transcripts. Clones were sequenced by immunoSEQ multiplex PCR, and TCRdb holds only the in-frame ones, with some missing. The table lists 310,000 or so clones, 9.5% to 12% of them singletons. Germline-derived CDR1 and CDR2 are SGHDN and FVKESK. With V trimmed by 2 bases and J by 4 bases, 16 bases remained unmatched. CDR3 length: 21 amino acids. What was sequenced was naive CD4+ T cells from blood. The sequence came from a woman in her thirties in good health. The chain is built from TRBV14 and TRBJ2-1, with 14 bases that match TRBD2. Here the CDR3 DNA reads TGTGCCAGCAGCCAAAGGACTTTAGGGACTAGCGGGAGTTTCAGTTACAATGAGCAGTTCTTC. Protein sequence: CASSQRTLGTSGSFSYNEQFF.